Given below is one T cell receptor beta chain in context. What it binds is not known. These data belong to a study of shared clonotypes between healthy human individuals. Study outcomes and limitations: Clonotypes shared by all four donors outscored non-shared clonotypes in generation probability.

Naive CD8 cells, CD45RO-negative and positively selected for CCR7, excluded terminally differentiated effector memory CD45RA+ cells. Original analysis: Because ImmunoSEQ provided only junction sequences with no quality scores, the filtering differed. TCRdb's copy holds only in-frame clones and misses some; the assay was immunoSEQ multiplex PCR. D and trimming were read from the DNA, whereas the V and J calls and clone size are those reported in that table. This sample has 600,000 or so clones, with 95% found just once. What was sequenced was naive CD8+ T cells sorted from blood. The receptor was derived from a woman under 40 in good health.

CDR3 residues: CASSFLAGGPDTQYF. CDR3 nucleotides: TGTGCCAGCAGCTTCCTAGCGGGAGGACCAGATACGCAGTATTTT. This rearrangement joins TRBV7-9 to TRBJ2-3; 11 bases align to TRBD2. CDR1 and CDR2 (germline): SEHNR, FQNEAQ (reference sequence). The CDR3 loop spans 15 amino acids. Losses at the gene ends were 3 bases for V and 4 bases for J; bases not matched to a gene: 3.